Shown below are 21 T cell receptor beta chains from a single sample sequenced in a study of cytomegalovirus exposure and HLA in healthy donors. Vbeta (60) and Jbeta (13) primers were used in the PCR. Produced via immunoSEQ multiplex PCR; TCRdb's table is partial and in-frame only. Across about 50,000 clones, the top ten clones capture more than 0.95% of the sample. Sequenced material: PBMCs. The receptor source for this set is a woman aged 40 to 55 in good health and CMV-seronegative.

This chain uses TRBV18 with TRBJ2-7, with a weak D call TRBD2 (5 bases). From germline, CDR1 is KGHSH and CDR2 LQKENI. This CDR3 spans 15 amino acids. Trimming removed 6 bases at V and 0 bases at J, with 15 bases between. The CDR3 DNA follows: TGTGCCAGCTCCGTTACAGCGGAAAGCTCCTACGAGCAGTACTTC. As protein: CASSVTAESSYEQYF.

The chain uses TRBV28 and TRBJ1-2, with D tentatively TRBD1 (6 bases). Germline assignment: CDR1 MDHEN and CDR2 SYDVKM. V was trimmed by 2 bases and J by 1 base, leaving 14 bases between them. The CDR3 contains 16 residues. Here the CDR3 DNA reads TGTGCCAGCAGTTTAATGAGGACAGCCTTTAACTATGGCTACACCTTC. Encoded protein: CASSLMRTAFNYGYTF.

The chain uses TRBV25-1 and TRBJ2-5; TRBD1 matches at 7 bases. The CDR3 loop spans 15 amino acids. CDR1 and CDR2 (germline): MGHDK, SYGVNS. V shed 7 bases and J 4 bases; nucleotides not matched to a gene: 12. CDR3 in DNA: TGTGCCAGCACCGACCTACCCCGGACAGGAGAGACCCAGTACTTC. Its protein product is CASTDLPRTGETQYF. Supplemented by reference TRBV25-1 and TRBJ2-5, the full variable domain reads EADIYQTPRYLVIGTGKKITLECSQTMGHDKMYWYQQDPGMELHLIHYSYGVNSTEKGDLSSESTVSRIRTEHFPLTLESARPSHTSQYLCASTDLPRTGETQYFGPGTRLLVL.

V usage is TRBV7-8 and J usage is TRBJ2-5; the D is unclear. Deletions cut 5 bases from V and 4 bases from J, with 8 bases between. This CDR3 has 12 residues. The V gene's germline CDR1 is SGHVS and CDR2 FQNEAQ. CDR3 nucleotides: TGTGCCAGCAGCCCCCGTATAGAGACCCAGTACTTC. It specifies CASSPRIETQYF.

Written as DNA, the CDR3 is TGTGCCAGTGTCGGGACAGGGGTGTATTCCCAAGCTTTCTTT. Residues: CASVGTGVYSQAFF. V usage is TRBV19 and J usage is TRBJ1-1, with TRBD1 matching 10 bases. The ends lost 8 bases at V and 9 bases at J; junction bases unmatched: 12. From germline, CDR1 is LNHDA and CDR2 SQIVND (reference sequence). The CDR3 contains 14 residues.

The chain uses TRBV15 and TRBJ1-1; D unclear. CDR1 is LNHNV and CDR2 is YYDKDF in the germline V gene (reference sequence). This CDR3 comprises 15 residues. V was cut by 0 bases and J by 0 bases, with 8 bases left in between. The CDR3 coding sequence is TGTGCCACCAGCAGAGACCTAGGCTTGAACACTGAAGCTTTCTTT. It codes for CATSRDLGLNTEAFF. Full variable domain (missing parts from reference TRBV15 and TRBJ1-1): DAMVIQNPRYQVTQFGKPVTLSCSQTLNHNVMYWYQQKSSQAPKLLFHYYDKDFNNEADTPDNFQSRRPNTSFCFLDIRSPGLGDTAMYLCATSRDLGLNTEAFFGQGTRLTVV.

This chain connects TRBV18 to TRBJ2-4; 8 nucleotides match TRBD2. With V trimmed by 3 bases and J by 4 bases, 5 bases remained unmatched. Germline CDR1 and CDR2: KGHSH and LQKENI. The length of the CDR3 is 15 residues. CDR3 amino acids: CASSPKGLDKNIQYF. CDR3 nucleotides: TGTGCCAGCTCACCGAAGGGACTAGATAAAAACATTCAGTACTTC.

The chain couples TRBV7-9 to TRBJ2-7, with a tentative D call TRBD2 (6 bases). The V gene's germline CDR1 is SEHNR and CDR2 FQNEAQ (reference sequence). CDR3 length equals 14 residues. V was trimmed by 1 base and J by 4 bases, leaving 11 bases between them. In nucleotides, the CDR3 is TGTGCCAGCAGCTTAGTTAGCGGAAAATACGAGCAGTACTTC. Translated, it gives CASSLVSGKYEQYF.

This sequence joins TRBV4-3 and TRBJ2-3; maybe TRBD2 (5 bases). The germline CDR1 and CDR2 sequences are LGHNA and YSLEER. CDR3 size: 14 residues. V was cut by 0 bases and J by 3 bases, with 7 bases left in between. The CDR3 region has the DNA TGCGCCAGCAGCCAAGACCTAGCTACAGATACGCAGTATTTT. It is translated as CASSQDLATDTQYF.

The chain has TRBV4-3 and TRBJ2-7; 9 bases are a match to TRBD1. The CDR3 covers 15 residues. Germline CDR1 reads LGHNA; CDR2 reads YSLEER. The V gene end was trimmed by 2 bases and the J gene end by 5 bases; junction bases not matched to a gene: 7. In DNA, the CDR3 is TGCGCCAGCAGCCAAACCGGGACAGGGAACAACGAGCAGTACTTC. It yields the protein CASSQTGTGNNEQYF.

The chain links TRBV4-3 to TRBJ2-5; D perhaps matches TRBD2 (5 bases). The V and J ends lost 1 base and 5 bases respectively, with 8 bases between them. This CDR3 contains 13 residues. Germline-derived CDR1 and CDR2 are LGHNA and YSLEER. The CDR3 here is CASSQGEWETQYF. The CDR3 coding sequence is TGCGCCAGCAGCCAAGGGGAGTGGGAGACCCAGTACTTC.

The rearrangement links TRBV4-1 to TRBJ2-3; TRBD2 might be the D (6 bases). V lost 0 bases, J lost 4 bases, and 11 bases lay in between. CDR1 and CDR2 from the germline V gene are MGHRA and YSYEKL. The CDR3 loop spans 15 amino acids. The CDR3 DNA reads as TGCGCCAGCAGCCAAGAGCCGGGAGTATCAGATACGCAGTATTTT. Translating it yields CASSQEPGVSDTQYF.

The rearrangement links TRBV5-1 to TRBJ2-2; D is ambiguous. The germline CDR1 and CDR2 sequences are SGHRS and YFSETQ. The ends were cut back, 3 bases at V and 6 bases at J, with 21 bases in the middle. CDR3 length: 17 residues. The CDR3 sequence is CASSSNPGLSIPGELFF. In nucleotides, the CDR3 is TGCGCCAGCAGCTCGAACCCGGGTCTCTCGATACCCGGGGAGCTGTTTTTT.

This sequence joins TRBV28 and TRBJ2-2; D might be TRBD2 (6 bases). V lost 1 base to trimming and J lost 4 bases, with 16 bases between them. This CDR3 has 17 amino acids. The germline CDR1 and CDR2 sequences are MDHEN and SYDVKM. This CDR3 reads CASSLYGVAGLTGELFF. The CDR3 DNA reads TGTGCCAGCAGTTTATACGGCGTCGCGGGACTCACCGGGGAGCTGTTTTTT. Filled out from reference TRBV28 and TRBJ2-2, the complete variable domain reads DVKVTQSSRYLVKRTGEKVFLECVQDMDHENMFWYRQDPGLGLRLIYFSYDVKMKEKGDIPEGYSVSREKKERFSLILESASTNQTSMYLCASSLYGVAGLTGELFFGEGSRLTVL.

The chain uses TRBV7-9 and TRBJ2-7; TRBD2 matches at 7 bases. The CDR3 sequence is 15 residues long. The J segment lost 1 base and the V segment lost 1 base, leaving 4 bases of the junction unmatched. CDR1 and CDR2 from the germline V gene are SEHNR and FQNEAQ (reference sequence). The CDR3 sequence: CASSLGLAESYEQYF. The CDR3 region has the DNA TGTGCCAGCAGCTTAGGTCTAGCGGAGTCCTACGAGCAGTACTTC.

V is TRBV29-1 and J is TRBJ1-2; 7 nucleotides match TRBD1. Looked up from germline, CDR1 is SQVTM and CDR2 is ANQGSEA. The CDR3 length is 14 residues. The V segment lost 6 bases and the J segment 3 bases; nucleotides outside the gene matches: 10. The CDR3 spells CSVYDRERDYGYTF. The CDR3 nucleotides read TGCAGCGTCTACGACAGGGAAAGGGACTATGGCTACACCTTC.

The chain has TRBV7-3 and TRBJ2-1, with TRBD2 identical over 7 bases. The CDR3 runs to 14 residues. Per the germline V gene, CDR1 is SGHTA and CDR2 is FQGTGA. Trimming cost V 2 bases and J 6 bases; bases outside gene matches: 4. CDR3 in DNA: TGTGCCAGCAGCTTAGATGCGGGAGCCAATGAGCAGTTCTTC. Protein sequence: CASSLDAGANEQFF.

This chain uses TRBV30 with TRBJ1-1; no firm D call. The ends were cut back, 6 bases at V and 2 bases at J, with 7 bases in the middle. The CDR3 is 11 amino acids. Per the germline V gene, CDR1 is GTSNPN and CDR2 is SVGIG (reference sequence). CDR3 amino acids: CACGLNTEAFF. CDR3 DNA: TGTGCCTGCGGGTTAAACACTGAAGCTTTCTTT.

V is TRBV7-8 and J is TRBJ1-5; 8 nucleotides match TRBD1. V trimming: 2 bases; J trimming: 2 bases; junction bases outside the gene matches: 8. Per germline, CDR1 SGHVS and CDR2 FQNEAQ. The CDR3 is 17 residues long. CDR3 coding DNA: TGTGCCAGCAGCTTATCGCAGGGGGCAAAGGGCAATCAGCCCCAGCATTTT. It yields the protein CASSLSQGAKGNQPQHF.

CDR3 region: CSLGEAETQYF. The CDR3 DNA follows: TGCAGTTTGGGAGAGGCAGAGACCCAGTACTTC. The V gene is TRBV20-1, the J gene TRBJ2-5; possibly TRBD2 for D (5 bases). The CDR3 contains 11 residues. Germline V CDR1 and CDR2: DFQATT, SNEGSKA (reference sequence). The V end was cut by 8 bases, the J end by 4 bases, with 11 bases between.

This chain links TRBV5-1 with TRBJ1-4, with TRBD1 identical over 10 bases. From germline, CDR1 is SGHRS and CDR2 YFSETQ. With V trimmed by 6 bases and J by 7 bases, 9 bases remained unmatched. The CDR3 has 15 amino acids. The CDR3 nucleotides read TGCGCCAGCAAAACCGGAGACAGGGGGCCTGAAAAACTGTTTTTT. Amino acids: CASKTGDRGPEKLFF.